This T cell receptor beta chain was documented in a study of blood T cell repertoires in COVID-19. The wider study: The study drew acute and convalescent COVID-19 samples from the United States, Italy and Spain.

Generated by immunoSEQ multiplex PCR, the TCRdb table keeps only in-frame clones and is missing some. The table lists around 78,000 clones, 85% to 90% of them singletons. The CDR3 extends over 17 amino acids. Germline trimming cut 1 base from V and 3 bases from J; bases unmatched to any gene: 6. The germline gives CDR1 LNHDA, CDR2 SQIVND (reference sequence). The receptor was derived from a man between 65 and 85 years old with active or convalescent COVID-19. Sequencing used peripheral blood. This chain uses TRBV19 with TRBJ2-3; 11 positions agree with TRBD2. CDR3: CASSIVGLAGGTDTQYF. The DNA for the CDR3 is TGTGCCAGTAGTATAGTCGGGCTAGCGGGAGGAACAGATACGCAGTATTTT.